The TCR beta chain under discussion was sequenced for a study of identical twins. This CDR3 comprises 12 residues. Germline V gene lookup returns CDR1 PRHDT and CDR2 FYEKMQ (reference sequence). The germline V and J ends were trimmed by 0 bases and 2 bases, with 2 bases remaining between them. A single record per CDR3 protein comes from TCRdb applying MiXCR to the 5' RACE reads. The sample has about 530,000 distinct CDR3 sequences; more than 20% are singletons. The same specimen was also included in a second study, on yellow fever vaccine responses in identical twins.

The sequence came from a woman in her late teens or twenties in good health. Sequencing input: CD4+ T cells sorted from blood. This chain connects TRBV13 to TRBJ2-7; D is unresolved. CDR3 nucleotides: TGTGCCAGCAGCTTAGGAGCCTACGAGCAGTACGTC. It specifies CASSLGAYEQYV.